This TCR beta chain is from a study of T-cell reconstitution after alpha-beta-depleted transplantation in children. Study-wide results and limits: Several patients had high TCRbeta diversity at day 60; it came from surviving recipient T cells and thymic progenitors. It was newly produced T cells that mostly accounted for T-cell counts and diversity one year after transplant. Reportedly, only several hundred clones from non-depleted graft cells drove alpha-beta T-cell counts at about two months.

On this clonotype itself: What it recognizes is unknown.

Preparing the TCRbeta library involved the use of unique molecular identifiers. One entry per CDR3 protein results from TCRdb running MiXCR on the PCR reads. Of hundreds of thousands of distinct CDR3 sequences in the sample, under 25% were seen once. Germline loops: CDR1 SGDLS, CDR2 YYNGEE. The CDR3 spans 15 residues. Trimming cost V 3 bases and J 4 bases, with 15 bases left between them. The sequenced sample was PBMCs, mostly from graft donor cells, obtained 360 days after TCRalphabeta/CD19-depleted stem cell transplant. V is TRBV9 and J is TRBJ2-3, with D perhaps being TRBD1 or TRBD2 (5 bases each). This receptor was obtained from a boy in the first two years of life who had a stem cell transplant for acute myeloid leukemia, so the T cells may come from the graft donor. CDR3 sequence (DNA): TGTGCCAGCAGCGCCCGGGACGCTCCCGCAGATACGCAGTATTTT. The encoded protein is CASSARDAPADTQYF.